What follows are 30 T cell receptor beta chains derived from one specimen sequenced in a study of T-cell reconstitution after alpha-beta-depleted transplantation in children. Unique molecular identifiers were incorporated when the TCRbeta library was constructed. TCRdb used MiXCR to reprocess the PCR reads, holding one entry per CDR3 protein. The table shows fewer than 550,000 distinct CDR3 sequences, with about an eighth occurring only once. Sequenced material: PBMCs, mostly from graft donor cells, taken 180 days after TCRalphabeta/CD19-depleted stem cell transplant. The receptors were gathered from a female patient between 2 and 15 years old who had a stem cell transplant for aplastic anemia, so the T cells may come from the graft donor.

This clonotype has just one count. The genes are TRBV20-1 and TRBJ2-7, with 9 nucleotides matching TRBD2. CDR3 size: 14 residues. CDR1 is DFQATT, CDR2 SNEGSKA, per germline (reference sequence). With V trimmed by 5 bases and J by 7 bases, 12 bases remained unmatched. CDR3 DNA: TGCAGTGCTGTAGGCCTAGCGGGAACGGGAGAGCAGTACTTC. Protein: CSAVGLAGTGEQYF.

This chain connects TRBV9 to TRBJ2-3; TRBD2 agrees at 8 bases. Trimming cost V 0 bases and J 0 bases; bases outside gene matches: 3. The CDR3 length is 16 residues. Germline CDR1 SGDLS, CDR2 YYNGEE. In DNA, the CDR3 is TGTGCCAGCAGCGTAGGTCCTAGCGGGAGCACAGATACGCAGTATTTT. It codes for CASSVGPSGSTDTQYF. The full variable domain, its missing parts supplied by reference TRBV9 and TRBJ2-3, is DSGVTQTPKHLITATGQRVTLRCSPRSGDLSVYWYQQSLDQGLQFLIQYYNGEERAKGNILERFSAQQFPDLHSELNLSSLELGDSALYFCASSVGPSGSTDTQYFGPGTRLTVL.

In its sample, this clonotype was seen a few times. The chain combines TRBV12-3 or TRBV12-4 with TRBJ1-5, with 7 bases matching TRBD1. The CDR3 consists of 14 residues. With 5 bases clipped from V and 4 bases from J, the junction kept 5 bases outside the gene matches. CDR3 DNA: TGTGCCAGCAGTATGACAGGGACGAATCAGCCCCAGCATTTT. Protein product: CASSMTGTNQPQHF.

The genes are TRBV7-3 and TRBJ1-5; 9 positions agree with TRBD1. From germline, CDR1 is SGHTA and CDR2 FQGTGA. The ends lost 5 bases at V and 0 bases at J; junction bases unmatched: 11. The CDR3 runs 18 residues. The CDR3 sequence: CASSLHGTGSYSNQPQHF. The CDR3 nucleotides are TGTGCCAGCAGCCTTCACGGGACAGGGAGTTATAGCAATCAGCCCCAGCATTTT.

This clonotype has only a few counts. This rearrangement joins TRBV18 to TRBJ2-7; perhaps TRBD1 as D (5 bases). Germline loops: CDR1 KGHSH, CDR2 LQKENI. Trimming took off 2 bases at V and 5 bases at J, with 13 bases between the two ends. This CDR3 contains 14 residues. The CDR3 is CASSPNQGPNEQYV. CDR3 sequence (DNA): TGTGCCAGCTCACCAAATCAGGGCCCCAACGAGCAGTACGTC.

The sample holds a few counts of this clonotype. This sequence joins TRBV29-1 and TRBJ2-1, with D possibly matching TRBD1 (7 bases). Germline CDR1 and CDR2: SQVTM and ANQGSEA. This CDR3 spans 15 amino acids. The V and J ends lost 7 bases and 6 bases respectively, with 22 bases between them. The CDR3 sequence: CSGRGEQGISNEQFF. Written as DNA, the CDR3 is TGCAGCGGGCGCGGGGAACAGGGGATCAGCAATGAGCAGTTCTTC.

Only a few counts were recorded for this clonotype. V and J are TRBV9 and TRBJ2-2; perhaps D is TRBD1 or TRBD2 (5 bases each). The V gene lost 1 base and the J gene lost 7 bases, with 8 bases spanning the gap. This CDR3 region has 13 residues. Germline CDR1 is SGDLS and CDR2 is YYNGEE. The CDR3 coding sequence is TGTGCCAGCAGCGTATGGGGGAGCGGGGAGCTGTTTTTT. Translating gives CASSVWGSGELFF.

This clonotype was recorded at least ten times. V usage is TRBV10-3 and J usage is TRBJ2-5, with 11 positions matching TRBD2. V trimming: 4 bases; J trimming: 3 bases; junction bases outside the gene matches: 1. CDR1 and CDR2 (germline): ENHRY, SYGVKD. This CDR3 spans 14 amino acids. This CDR3 is CAISGLAGKETQYF. The CDR3 DNA reads as TGTGCCATCAGTGGACTAGCGGGAAAAGAGACCCAGTACTTC.

This clonotype was counted ten times or more. The rearrangement uses TRBV7-2 and TRBJ2-3; D gene uncertain. CDR3 length: 17 amino acids. Between the trimmed V and J ends, which lost 1 base and 0 bases, there was a span of 14 bases. CDR1 is SGHTA and CDR2 is FQGNSA in the germline V gene. The CDR3 region is CASSLGFSGLSTDTQYF. In nucleotides, the CDR3 is TGTGCCAGCAGCTTAGGATTCTCTGGATTAAGCACAGATACGCAGTATTTT.

V gene TRBV11-3 combines with J gene TRBJ2-3, with 8 bases aligning to TRBD2. The CDR3 has 14 residues. The V gene's germline CDR1 is SGHNT and CDR2 YENEEA. V was clipped by 8 bases and J by 2 bases; unmatched bases: 6. Here the CDR3 reads CASGAGRDTDTQYF. CDR3 sequence (DNA): TGTGCCAGCGGCGCCGGGAGGGACACAGATACGCAGTATTTT.

The chain is built from TRBV7-8 and TRBJ2-4; D unresolved. In germline, CDR1 is SGHVS, CDR2 FQNEAQ. V dropped 5 bases and J dropped 0 bases, with 8 bases sitting between them. CDR3 length equals 14 residues. CDR3 sequence: CASSDFLAKNIQYF. The CDR3 DNA sequence: TGTGCCAGCAGCGACTTCCTAGCCAAAAACATTCAGTACTTC. The whole variable domain, filled in from reference TRBV7-8 and TRBJ2-4, reads GAGVSQSPRYKVAKRGQDVALRCDPISGHVSLFWYQQALGQGPEFLTYFQNEAQLDKSGLPSDRFFAERPEGSVSTLKIQRTQQEDSAVYLCASSDFLAKNIQYFGAGTRLSVL.

The gene calls are TRBV28 and TRBJ1-5; possible D gene TRBD1, 5 bases. V was cut by 5 bases and J by 1 base, with 12 bases left in between. The CDR3 consists of 15 residues. CDR1 MDHEN and CDR2 SYDVKM come from the germline V gene. This CDR3 reads CASSPYRSSNQPQHF. The CDR3, as DNA: TGTGCCAGCAGTCCATACAGGTCGAGCAATCAGCCCCAGCATTTT.

This clonotype was recorded at least ten times. The chain combines TRBV29-1 with TRBJ2-1; the D gene is possibly TRBD2 (5 bases). V gave up 3 bases and J gave up 1 base, with 16 bases separating them. The CDR3 is 16 amino acids. Looked up from germline, CDR1 is SQVTM and CDR2 is ANQGSEA. CDR3 bases: TGCAGCGTTGAGATCTTGTGGGAGTTGTCCTACAATGAGCAGTTCTTC. It is translated as CSVEILWELSYNEQFF.

This clonotype was counted between two and nine times. The chain is built from TRBV3-1 and TRBJ1-4; the match to TRBD1 covers 8 bases. The CDR3 runs 16 residues. V lost 3 bases to trimming and J lost 5 bases; unmatched junction nucleotides: 8. In germline, CDR1 is LGHDT, CDR2 YNNKEL (reference sequence). This CDR3 is CASSHLGQGGNEKLFF. The CDR3 bases are TGTGCCAGCAGCCACCTCGGACAGGGCGGGAATGAAAAACTGTTTTTT.

This chain connects TRBV4-3 to TRBJ2-1; 7 bases fit TRBD2. The V and J ends lost 3 bases and 0 bases, in that order; junction bases with no gene match: 8. CDR1 and CDR2 (germline): LGHNA, YSLEER. The length of the CDR3 is 17 residues. DNA for the CDR3: TGCGCCAGCAGCCACAGAGCGGGACCCAGCTCCTACAATGAGCAGTTCTTC. Translation: CASSHRAGPSSYNEQFF.

This chain joins TRBV12-3 or TRBV12-4 and TRBJ1-5, with D tentatively TRBD1 (6 bases). The germline V and J ends were trimmed by 5 bases and 2 bases, with 13 bases remaining between them. The CDR3 consists of 15 residues. This chain's CDR3 is CASSPGVMGNQPQHF. The CDR3 nucleotides are TGTGCCAGCAGTCCAGGGGTAATGGGCAATCAGCCCCAGCATTTT.

This clonotype was counted only a few times. This rearrangement joins TRBV24-1 to TRBJ2-1, with 8 bases matching TRBD1. The V and J ends lost 0 bases and 5 bases, in that order; junction bases with no gene match: 5. In germline, CDR1 is KGHDR, CDR2 SFDVKD. This CDR3 has 16 residues. In DNA, the CDR3 is TGTGCCACCAGTGATTTGCAAGGGACAGGAAACAATGAGCAGTTCTTC. Its translation is CATSDLQGTGNNEQFF.

The chain is built from TRBV6-2 or TRBV6-3 and TRBJ1-5, with 8 bases matching TRBD1. V lost 3 bases, J lost 12 bases, and 1 base stayed unmatched. Germline assignment: CDR1 MNHEY and CDR2 SVGEGT. The CDR3 contains 11 residues. As DNA, the CDR3 is TGTGCCAGCAGTTATGGACAGGGCCAGCATTTT. Translating gives CASSYGQGQHF.

The genes are TRBV28 and TRBJ1-5, with TRBD1 matching over 10 bases. This CDR3 spans 18 amino acids. V was clipped by 3 bases and J by 0 bases; unmatched bases: 8. Germline V CDR1 and CDR2: MDHEN, SYDVKM. As DNA, the CDR3 is TGTGCCAGCAGTTTGTCCCGGGACAGGGGCTTTAGCAATCAGCCCCAGCATTTT. It encodes CASSLSRDRGFSNQPQHF.

This clonotype was detected ten times or more. The genes are TRBV7-2 and TRBJ2-3; 10 bases align to TRBD1. The junction had 2 bases not matched to a gene; V was cut back by 1 base and J by 7 bases. Germline loops: CDR1 SGHTA, CDR2 FQGNSA. The CDR3 runs 14 residues. CDR3 DNA: TGTGCCAGCAGCTTAGGGACAGGGGGAAATACGCAGTATTTT. This codes for CASSLGTGGNTQYF.

Only a few counts were recorded for this clonotype. The chain is built from TRBV4-3 and TRBJ2-5; a possible D gene is TRBD1 (6 bases). Germline V gene sequence: CDR1 LGHNA, CDR2 YSLEER. V lost 3 bases and J lost 4, with 12 bases in between. This CDR3 contains 14 residues. The CDR3 DNA follows: TGCGCCAGCAGCCAGGATACAGGGTCAGAGACCCAGTACTTC. Residues: CASSQDTGSETQYF.

This clonotype was detected many times. The CDR3 sequence is CSVGFLKGPQHF. The CDR3 bases are TGCAGCGTTGGGTTCCTCAAAGGGCCCCAGCATTTT. The V gene is TRBV29-1, the J gene TRBJ1-5; D is undetermined. The CDR3 sequence is 12 residues long. CDR1 is SQVTM and CDR2 is ANQGSEA in the germline V gene. Trimming left V 4 bases short and J 9 bases short, with 13 bases between. Variable domain in full (rest from reference TRBV29-1 and TRBJ1-5): SAVISQKPSRDICQRGTSLTIQCQVDSQVTMMFWYRQQPGQSLTLIATANQGSEATYESGFVIDKFPISRPNLTFSTLTVSNMSPEDSSIYLCSVGFLKGPQHFGDGTRLSIL.

V usage is TRBV19 and J usage is TRBJ2-3; D tentatively reads TRBD1 or TRBD2 (5 bases each). Looked up from germline, CDR1 is LNHDA and CDR2 is SQIVND (reference sequence). The CDR3 is made up of 13 amino acids. V lost 7 bases and J 6 bases, leaving 14 bases between the germline ends. In DNA form, the CDR3 reads TGTGCCAGTACCCAGGGACCAAGGGATACGCAGTATTTT. As protein: CASTQGPRDTQYF.

This clonotype was seen only a few times. The chain employs TRBV6-2 or TRBV6-3 and TRBJ2-2; D call uncertain. V lost 5 bases and J lost 0, with 13 bases in between. Looked up from germline, CDR1 is MNHEY and CDR2 is SVGEGT. This CDR3 has 16 amino acids. CDR3 loop: CASSPGQISNTGELFF. Here the CDR3 DNA reads TGTGCCAGCAGTCCGGGCCAGATCTCGAACACCGGGGAGCTGTTTTTT.

This clonotype turned up a few times. The chain carries TRBV6-2 or TRBV6-3 and TRBJ1-2; D not resolved. The CDR3 spans 11 residues. V was trimmed by 8 bases and J by 4 bases, leaving 8 bases between them. Germline V lookup: CDR1 MNHEY, CDR2 SVGEGT. The CDR3, as DNA: TGTGCCAGCGGTTGGATCTATGGCTACACCTTC. Its translation is CASGWIYGYTF.

This clonotype has just a few counts. The J gene is TRBJ1-2, the V gene TRBV20-1; unclear D gene. Trimming removed 0 bases at V and 3 bases at J, with 8 bases between. The CDR3 runs to 13 residues. Germline CDR1 DFQATT, CDR2 SNEGSKA (reference sequence). The CDR3 sequence is CSARDRVYYGYTF. For the CDR3, the DNA is TGCAGTGCTAGAGATAGGGTCTACTATGGCTACACCTTC.

This clonotype was observed a few times. CDR3 loop: CASSLVGVLAKNIQYF. The CDR3, as DNA: TGTGCCAGCAGTTTGGTAGGGGTATTAGCCAAAAACATTCAGTACTTC. V usage is TRBV28 and J usage is TRBJ2-4, with D maybe TRBD1 (5 bases). Germline CDR1 reads MDHEN; CDR2 reads SYDVKM. The CDR3 extends over 16 amino acids. The V and J ends lost 3 bases and 0 bases respectively, with 12 bases between them.

The V call is TRBV4-1, the J call TRBJ2-1, with D possibly being TRBD2 (5 bases). The CDR3 length is 17 residues. Germline-derived CDR1 and CDR2 are MGHRA and YSYEKL. Trimming took off 1 base at V and 1 base at J, with 14 bases between the two ends. CDR3 nucleotide sequence: TGCGCCAGCAGCCAAGTCCACGGGGTGGGGTCCTACAATGAGCAGTTCTTC. As protein: CASSQVHGVGSYNEQFF.

This chain links TRBV7-9 with TRBJ2-1, with TRBD2 matching over 7 bases. Trimming took 1 base from V and 7 from J; bases not matched to a gene: 13. Germline values: CDR1 SEHNR, CDR2 FQNEAQ (reference sequence). The CDR3 extends over 17 amino acids. CDR3 in amino acids: CASSLVLRERRVNEQFF. Here the CDR3 DNA reads TGTGCCAGCAGCTTAGTCTTGCGGGAGCGTCGAGTGAATGAGCAGTTCTTC.

The sample holds a few counts of this clonotype. The V call is TRBV19, the J call TRBJ2-7; tentative D call: TRBD2 (6 bases). The V gene lost 7 bases and the J gene lost 4 bases, with 20 bases spanning the gap. The length of the CDR3 is 15 residues. The germline V gene encodes CDR1 LNHDA and CDR2 SQIVND (reference sequence). CDR3 DNA sequence: TGTGCCAGTACCTCCGTAGGAGGGGCCGGTTACGAGCAGTACTTC. This codes for CASTSVGGAGYEQYF. The entire variable domain, with the rest obtained from reference TRBV19 and TRBJ2-7, is as follows: DGGITQSPKYLFRKEGQNVTLSCEQNLNHDAMYWYRQDPGQGLRLIYYSQIVNDFQKGDIAEGYSVSREKKESFPLTVTSAQKNPTAFYLCASTSVGGAGYEQYFGPGTRLTVT.